What follows describes a single T cell receptor beta chain. Its target is unknown. The CDR3 runs 14 residues. V was pared by 4 bases and J by 0 bases, with 8 bases between. CDR1 is SGHDT, CDR2 YYEEEE, per germline. The method was immunoSEQ multiplex PCR; TCRdb's version includes in-frame clones alone and lacks a portion of them. Of hundreds of thousands of clones in the sample, around 92% are singletons; the top ten hold roughly 0.6%. These data are taken from a study of T cell responses to AZD1222 COVID-19 vaccine. Study-level points and caveats: Unmutated regions of variants are reportedly targeted by nearly half of spike-specific TCRs.

The material sequenced was peripheral blood, taken 28 days after the second AZD1222 dose. The chain has TRBV5-6 and TRBJ1-5; TRBD1 is a possible D gene (5 bases). The sequence was obtained from an adult who received the AZD1222 COVID-19 vaccine. The CDR3 here is CASSRQNSNQPQHF. CDR3 in DNA: TGTGCCAGCAGCCGACAGAATAGCAATCAGCCCCAGCATTTT.